Presented here are 24 T cell receptor beta chains from one specimen sequenced in a study of cytomegalovirus exposure and HLA in healthy donors. The repertoire was sequenced with immunoSEQ multiplex PCR; TCRdb's copy has only in-frame clones and lacks some. The profile shows approximately 150,000 clones, roughly nine tenths of them singletons. Sequenced material: PBMCs. The receptors come from a woman under 30 in good health and CMV-seropositive.

The V call is TRBV4-1, the J call TRBJ2-7, with D possibly matching TRBD1 (6 bases). The CDR3 is made up of 16 amino acids. Germline V lookup: CDR1 MGHRA, CDR2 YSYEKL. V lost 1 base, J lost 2 bases, and 15 bases lay in between. CDR3 loop: CASSQASGAGAYEQYF. In DNA form, the CDR3 reads TGCGCCAGCAGCCAAGCATCCGGCGCAGGGGCCTACGAGCAGTACTTC.

The chain links TRBV5-1 to TRBJ2-3; 12 nucleotides match TRBD2. Germline loops: CDR1 SGHRS, CDR2 YFSETQ. V was pared by 4 bases and J by 4 bases, with 10 bases of the junction left unmatched. The CDR3 contains 17 residues. The CDR3 DNA sequence: TGCGCCAGCAGCCCATGGCTAGCGGGGGGGCCCGCAGATACGCAGTATTTT. Translating it yields CASSPWLAGGPADTQYF. Looking up the rest from reference TRBV5-1 and TRBJ2-3 gives the full variable domain: KAGVTQTPRYLIKTRGQQVTLSCSPISGHRSVSWYQQTPGQGLQFLFEYFSETQRNKGNFPGRFSGRQFSNSRSEMNVSTLELGDSALYLCASSPWLAGGPADTQYFGPGTRLTVL.

The rearrangement joins TRBV28 to TRBJ1-1; D gene uncertain. With 3 bases removed from V and 1 base from J, the gap between germline ends came to 12 bases. Germline V gene lookup returns CDR1 MDHEN and CDR2 SYDVKM. The CDR3 contains 15 residues. CDR3 bases: TGTGCCAGCAGTTTTCCCCGAGGTAGGAACACTGAAGCTTTCTTT. Translation gives CASSFPRGRNTEAFF.

This chain links TRBV2 with TRBJ1-1, with D tentatively TRBD1 (6 bases). Germline CDR1 is SNHLY and CDR2 is FYNNEI. This CDR3 comprises 12 residues. V lost 8 bases, J lost 1 base, and 8 bases lay in between. The CDR3 DNA is TGTGCCAGCGAGGGACAGAACACTGAAGCTTTCTTT. Its protein is CASEGQNTEAFF.

The chain has TRBV7-2 and TRBJ2-1; 16 bases match TRBD2. CDR3 length equals 15 residues. The V segment lost 3 bases and the J segment 7 bases; nucleotides outside the gene matches: 0. Per germline, CDR1 SGHTA and CDR2 FQGNSA. This CDR3 is CASSLGLAGGNEQFF. The DNA of the CDR3 is TGTGCCAGCAGCTTGGGACTAGCGGGGGGGAATGAGCAGTTCTTC.

The rearrangement uses TRBV25-1 and TRBJ2-4, with TRBD1 as a possible D gene (6 bases). V lost 5 bases and J lost 7, with 21 bases in between. This CDR3 comprises 16 residues. In germline, CDR1 is MGHDK, CDR2 SYGVNS. CDR3 loop: CASSTSGHFPENIQYF. Here the CDR3 DNA reads TGTGCCAGCAGTACCTCGGGACATTTTCCAGAGAACATTCAGTACTTC.

The chain carries TRBV6-4 and TRBJ2-3; D gene uncertain. In germline, CDR1 is MRHNA, CDR2 SNTAGT. This CDR3 has 14 residues. Between the trimmed V and J ends, which lost 3 bases and 1 base, there was a span of 8 bases. This chain's CDR3 is CASSESSGTDTQYF. The CDR3 DNA is TGTGCCAGCAGTGAGTCGAGCGGCACAGATACGCAGTATTTT.

The chain recombines TRBV2 with TRBJ1-2, with D uncertain. The CDR3 sequence is 14 residues long. Trimming took off 6 bases at V and 2 bases at J, with 13 bases between the two ends. Germline loops: CDR1 SNHLY, CDR2 FYNNEI. The CDR3 sequence is CASRPMTGNYGYTF. The CDR3 DNA reads TGTGCCAGCAGACCTATGACGGGGAACTATGGCTACACCTTC.

This clone was observed a single time. The chain uses TRBV11-3 and TRBJ2-5; 7 bases align to TRBD1. Germline lookup yields CDR1 SGHNT and CDR2 YENEEA. V lost 1 base, J lost 3 bases, and 11 bases stayed unmatched. The CDR3 is made up of 17 amino acids. This CDR3 is CASSLGVRTGGKETQYF. The CDR3 DNA sequence: TGTGCCAGCAGCTTAGGAGTCCGGACAGGAGGTAAAGAGACCCAGTACTTC.

This chain connects TRBV6-6 to TRBJ1-2; TRBD1 is a possible D gene (5 bases). The CDR3 consists of 13 residues. V was shortened by 5 bases and J by 5 bases, with 12 bases between the two germline ends. Germline-derived CDR1 and CDR2 are MNHNY and SVGAGI (reference sequence). CDR3 in DNA: TGTGCCAGCAGTCCCCGACAGCTATATGGCTACACCTTC. Its protein is CASSPRQLYGYTF.

V gene TRBV7-2 combines with J gene TRBJ2-7, with 10 bases matching TRBD2. This CDR3 is 16 amino acids long. V shed 1 base, J shed 7 bases, and the junction held 10 bases outside the gene matches. Germline lookup yields CDR1 SGHTA and CDR2 FQGNSA. The CDR3 sequence: CASSLEVAGGPWEQYF. The CDR3 bases are TGTGCCAGCAGCTTAGAGGTAGCGGGAGGACCCTGGGAGCAGTACTTC. Together with reference TRBV7-2 and TRBJ2-7, the CDR3 gives the full variable domain: GAGVSQSPSNKVTEKGKDVELRCDPISGHTALYWYRQSLGQGLEFLIYFQGNSAPDKSGLPSDRFSAERTGGSVSTLTIQRTQQEDSAVYLCASSLEVAGGPWEQYFGPGTRLTVT.

The chain is built from TRBV2 and TRBJ1-4; unclear D gene. The CDR3 length is 12 residues. The V end lost 7 bases, the J end lost 10 bases, and 13 bases lay between the germline ends. Per germline, CDR1 SNHLY and CDR2 FYNNEI. This CDR3 reads CASTMLGGKLFF. CDR3 nucleotide sequence: TGTGCCAGCACGATGCTTGGCGGAAAACTGTTTTTT.

In this sample, this clone turned up once. The chain carries TRBV18 and TRBJ2-3, with a possible D match to TRBD2 (6 bases). This CDR3 has 15 amino acids. Looked up from germline, CDR1 is KGHSH and CDR2 is LQKENI. Deletions cut 6 bases from V and 1 base from J, with 14 bases between. DNA for the CDR3: TGTGCCAGCTCGCGGGACTCGGGGGGCACAGATACGCAGTATTTT. It is translated as CASSRDSGGTDTQYF.

This chain uses TRBV7-9 with TRBJ1-6; 7 positions agree with TRBD1. After removal of 2 bases from V and 6 bases from J, the junction contained 7 bases not matched to a gene. The CDR3 consists of 16 residues. The germline CDR1 and CDR2 sequences are SEHNR and FQNEAQ (reference sequence). CDR3 nucleotides: TGTGCCAGCAGCTTACAGGCGGGACAGAGTAATTCACCCCTCCACTTT. Its protein is CASSLQAGQSNSPLHF.

The chain couples TRBV5-1 to TRBJ2-7; a weak D match, TRBD1 (6 bases). Germline V gene data show CDR1 as SGHRS and CDR2 as YFSETQ. The CDR3 totals 14 residues. Trimming stripped 0 bases from V and 3 bases from J, with 10 bases between. The CDR3 loop is CASSLGGQNYEQYF. CDR3 in DNA: TGCGCCAGCAGCTTGGGGGGACAAAACTACGAGCAGTACTTC.

CDR3: CASSQASGQGAYGYTF. In nucleotides, the CDR3 is TGCGCCAGCAGCCAAGCTTCGGGACAGGGTGCCTATGGCTACACCTTC. The chain joins TRBV4-1 to TRBJ1-2; 9 positions agree with TRBD1. The V segment lost 1 base and the J segment 4 bases; nucleotides outside the gene matches: 7. Germline V CDR1 and CDR2: MGHRA, YSYEKL. The CDR3 contains 16 residues.

The chain recombines TRBV6-1 with TRBJ2-2; 10 bases agree with TRBD2. V gave up 6 bases and J gave up 5 bases; unmatched junction bases: 6. CDR1 is MNHNS, CDR2 SASEGT, per germline. The CDR3 is made up of 15 amino acids. CDR3 DNA: TGTGCCAGCAGCGTTAGCGGGAGGTCGACCGGGGAGCTGTTTTTT. This encodes CASSVSGRSTGELFF.

This clone came up a few times. The V gene is TRBV2, the J gene TRBJ1-1; 8 bases fit TRBD1. The CDR3 runs to 14 residues. Germline CDR1 reads SNHLY; CDR2 reads FYNNEI. Trimming removed 6 bases from V and 0 bases from J; junction bases left unmatched: 3. CDR3 DNA: TGTGCCAGCAGAAGACAGGGGATGAACACTGAAGCTTTCTTT. Protein sequence: CASRRQGMNTEAFF.

This rearrangement joins TRBV5-6 to TRBJ2-1; D gene unclear. V gave up 4 bases and J gave up 7 bases, with 6 bases separating them. The CDR3 runs 11 residues. The germline V gene encodes CDR1 SGHDT and CDR2 YYEEEE. CDR3 nucleotide sequence: TGTGCCAGCAGCGCTCAGAATGAGCAGTTCTTC. This sequence encodes CASSAQNEQFF.

This clone was seen just once. V is TRBV12-2 and J is TRBJ2-5; the tabulated D call, TRBD2, remains unverified against the DNA. TRBV12-2 is an annotated pseudogene. This CDR3 contains 17 residues. The CDR3 coding sequence is TGTGCAAGTCGCTTAGTCTGGGGAGGTAATAGCGTACAGACCCAGTACTTC. Translating it yields CASRLVWGGNSVQTQYF.

This chain connects TRBV10-2 to TRBJ2-3; D not certain. Trimming removed 10 bases at V and 6 bases at J, with 11 bases between. The germline CDR1 and CDR2 sequences are WSHSY and SAAADI. The CDR3 covers 11 residues. Here the CDR3 DNA reads TGCGCCACCTCAACCCGGGATACGCAGTATTTT. This gives the protein CATSTRDTQYF.

V is TRBV4-1 and J is TRBJ1-6; no firm D call. The CDR3 covers 17 residues. Trimming pared 0 bases from V and 0 bases from J, leaving 9 bases between. Germline assignment: CDR1 MGHRA and CDR2 YSYEKL. CDR3 bases: TGCGCCAGCAGCCAAGAACCACTTAGCTCCTATAATTCACCCCTCCACTTT. Its protein is CASSQEPLSSYNSPLHF.

This clone has more than one count but fewer than ten. V gene TRBV5-8 combines with J gene TRBJ2-5; TRBD2 matches 15 bases. This CDR3 contains 15 residues. Unmatched junction bases numbered 6, after V lost 4 bases and J lost 8 bases. CDR1 and CDR2 (germline): SGHTS, YDEGEE. The CDR3 loop reads CASSPGLAGGETQYF. In DNA, the CDR3 is TGTGCCAGCAGCCCTGGACTAGCGGGGGGGGAAACCCAGTACTTC. The variable domain in full, with the rest retrieved from reference TRBV5-8 and TRBJ2-5, is EAGVTQSPTHLIKTRGQQATLRCSPISGHTSVYWYQQALGLGLQFLLWYDEGEERNRGNFPPRFSGRQFPNYSSELNVNALELEDSALYLCASSPGLAGGETQYFGPGTRLLVL.

This sequence joins TRBV15 and TRBJ1-5, with TRBD1 as a possible D gene (6 bases). Trimming removed 0 bases at V and 4 bases at J, with 7 bases between. This CDR3 contains 14 residues. CDR1 is LNHNV, CDR2 YYDKDF, per germline (reference sequence). In nucleotides, the CDR3 is TGTGCCACCAGCAGAGACAGGGGAAATCAGCCCCAGCATTTT. Amino acids: CATSRDRGNQPQHF.